The clone carrying this TCR beta chain was recorded many times. Germline CDR1 MNHEY, CDR2 SVGAGI. The CDR3 covers 14 residues. Trimming stripped 5 bases from V and 1 base from J, with 11 bases between. The data are from a study of human T cells and chemical hapten exposure. The overall study: Reading of the patch tests, which applied 0.01% DPC to the upper back, occurred at 6 days.

Original handling: With a range of roughly 23,224 to 690,600, the median per sample was about 92,000 TCRs. MiXCR, run by TCRdb on the RACE reads, gives a single entry per CDR3 protein. The V and J calls shown here were made by TCRdb, not taken from the authors' results. The repertoire consists of about 42,000 distinct CDR3 sequences, with about 8.9% occurring once and the leading ten covering about 15%. Documented time point: patch test 2, 6 weeks after DPC sensitization. Treatment here: therapeutic diphenylcyclopropenone sensitization with weekly scalp DPC. Each donor was an alopecia patient between 18 and 70 years of age who qualified for DPC.

Sequenced here: whole blood, sampled in connection with sensitization to the hapten diphenylcyclopropenone (DPC). This sequence joins TRBV6-5 and TRBJ1-1; D unresolved. The receptor comes from a woman in her forties with alopecia areata. Some clones in this sample may be carry-over from other donors' samples. In DNA, the CDR3 is TGTGCCAGCAGTCCACAATACAAGAACACTGAAGCTTTCTTT. This translates into CASSPQYKNTEAFF.